The 11 T cell receptor beta chains given below trace back to one sample, sequenced in a study of T cell responses to AZD1222 COVID-19 vaccine. Sequenced by immunoSEQ multiplex PCR; TCRdb stores in-frame clones only, minus some. In the table there are under 200,000 clones, 80% to 95% of which are singletons. This material consisted of peripheral blood, taken on day 0 of AZD1222 vaccination. The receptor source for this set is an adult in good health.

V gene TRBV6-1 combines with J gene TRBJ1-5; TRBD1 is a possible D gene (5 bases). V was pared by 1 base and J by 0 bases, with 10 bases between. Germline V lookup: CDR1 MNHNS, CDR2 SASEGT. This CDR3 has 16 residues. The CDR3 is CASSEDRFHSNQPQHF. CDR3 nucleotides: TGTGCCAGCAGTGAAGACAGGTTCCATAGCAATCAGCCCCAGCATTTT.

The table lists this clone with a count of one. This chain links TRBV29-1 with TRBJ2-1; 9 bases align to TRBD2. The germline V gene encodes CDR1 SQVTM and CDR2 ANQGSEA. With V trimmed by 4 bases and J by 8 bases, 12 bases remained unmatched. CDR3 length: 15 residues. The CDR3 DNA reads as TGCAGCGTTGTCCCCAGGCTAGCGGGATTACATGAGCAGTTCTTC. Translated: CSVVPRLAGLHEQFF.

J is TRBJ1-1 and V is TRBV5-6; D perhaps matches TRBD1 (6 bases). CDR1 is SGHDT and CDR2 is YYEEEE in the germline V gene. The V gene lost 4 bases and the J gene lost 11 bases, with 15 bases spanning the gap. This CDR3 has 12 residues. The DNA of the CDR3 is TGTGCCAGCAGCCCCATACAGGGAAGGGCTTTCTTT. It specifies CASSPIQGRAFF.

This chain joins TRBV21-1 and TRBJ1-5; the table calls TRBD1, which could not be checked here. TRBV21-1 counts as a pseudogene. The length of the CDR3 is 14 residues. As DNA, the CDR3 is TGTGCCAGCAGCAAAAGGGCAGGGGGACAGCCCCAGCATTTT. Encoded protein: CASSKRAGGQPQHF.

The CDR3: CASSLSPSNTGELFF. CDR3 in DNA: TGCGCCAGCAGCTTGAGCCCCAGTAACACCGGGGAGCTGTTTTTT. This chain joins TRBV5-1 and TRBJ2-2; no clear D. Trimming took 1 base from V and 2 from J, leaving 9 bases between them. CDR1 is SGHRS and CDR2 is YFSETQ in the germline V gene. CDR3 length: 15 amino acids.

This chain joins TRBV27 and TRBJ2-2; 8 bases align to TRBD1. The CDR3 runs 15 residues. V lost 3 bases to trimming and J lost 5 bases; unmatched junction nucleotides: 5. CDR1 MNHEY and CDR2 SMNVEV come from the germline V gene (reference sequence). The CDR3 spells CASSLLQGGTGELFF. CDR3 sequence (DNA): TGTGCCAGCAGTTTGTTACAGGGGGGAACCGGGGAGCTGTTTTTT.

The chain is built from TRBV4-3 and TRBJ1-2; D gene uncertain. Germline CDR1 and CDR2: LGHNA and YSLEER. The CDR3 totals 15 residues. V lost 1 base, J lost 5 bases, and 14 bases lay in between. CDR3 protein: CASSQGGGLLYGYTF. CDR3 bases: TGCGCCAGCAGCCAAGGCGGAGGGCTACTATATGGCTACACCTTC.

V is TRBV7-9 and J is TRBJ2-1; 7 nucleotides line up with TRBD2. The CDR3 covers 17 residues. Germline V gene sequence: CDR1 SEHNR, CDR2 FQNEAQ (reference sequence). V dropped 3 bases and J dropped 8; count of bases not matched to a gene: 16. As DNA, the CDR3 is TGTGCCAGCAGCTTTTATCCCCCCTTAAGGGGAGGGGATGAGCAGTTCTTC. It translates to CASSFYPPLRGGDEQFF.

The chain uses TRBV5-1 and TRBJ2-6, with D perhaps matching TRBD1 or TRBD2 (5 bases each). This CDR3 is built from 18 residues. Germline V CDR1 and CDR2: SGHRS, YFSETQ. V gave up 0 bases and J gave up 2 bases, with 15 bases separating them. CDR3 loop: CASSLGPQRGAGANVLTF. The CDR3 DNA reads TGCGCCAGCAGCTTGGGGCCCCAAAGGGGAGCTGGGGCCAACGTCCTGACTTTC.

The genes are TRBV3-1 (or the pseudogene TRBV3-2) and TRBJ1-5; no clear D gene. The ends were cut back, 0 bases at V and 4 bases at J, with 7 bases in the middle. Germline V gene lookup returns CDR1 LGHDT and CDR2 YNNKEL (reference sequence). CDR3 length equals 14 residues. CDR3 region: CASSQDRINQPQHF. DNA of the CDR3: TGTGCCAGCAGCCAAGACAGGATTAATCAGCCCCAGCATTTT.

The genes are TRBV7-2 and TRBJ1-2; tentative D call: TRBD1 (5 bases). The length of the CDR3 is 16 residues. V was cut by 2 bases and J by 6 bases, with 19 bases left in between. Germline loops: CDR1 SGHTA, CDR2 FQGNSA. CDR3 in DNA: TGTGCCAGCAGCTTAAGGGGTAACATGGGAGGTGATGGCTACACCTTC. It translates to CASSLRGNMGGDGYTF.